This T cell receptor beta chain originates from a study of monozygotic twins with inflammatory bowel disease. Findings of the study overall: A distinction between different T cell subtypes was not possible.

Comment on this clonotype: As yet, its antigen is unknown.

Researchers generated cDNA in eight separate reactions per sample. TCRdb re-called the 5' RACE reads and gives one entry per CDR3 protein, without DNA. Its listing shows under 350,000 distinct CDR3 sequences. Germline values: CDR1 SGHRS, CDR2 YFSETQ. This CDR3 comprises 13 residues. This sequence was found in a human donor with ulcerative colitis or Crohn's disease, or a healthy co-twin of an affected twin (not recorded which). This chain joins TRBV5-1 and TRBJ2-5; TCRdb reports TRBD2, a call that lacks DNA to check it against. Material for sequencing was blood. The CDR3 sequence: CASSSGLAETQYF.